The 26 T cell receptor beta chains below were found in one sample sequenced in a study of blood T cell repertoires in COVID-19. Assay used: immunoSEQ multiplex PCR; TCRdb lists only in-frame clones, some missing. This sample has about 200,000 clones, with 80% to 90% found just once. The sequenced sample consisted of peripheral blood. The receptor source for this set is a human donor with active or convalescent COVID-19. The donor label of this sample is uncertain.

This clone was observed once. As DNA, the CDR3 is TGTGCCAGCAGCGGGACAGGGGTTTCCTACGAGCAGTACTTC. It translates to CASSGTGVSYEQYF. The chain has TRBV25-1 and TRBJ2-7; 10 nucleotides line up with TRBD1. CDR1 and CDR2 (germline): MGHDK, SYGVNS. V was pared by 6 bases and J by 1 base, with 3 bases of the junction left unmatched. The CDR3 contains 14 residues.

The table lists this clone with a count of one. The chain couples TRBV7-3 to TRBJ2-4; TRBD2 matches 8 bases. This CDR3 comprises 17 residues. V dropped 2 bases and J dropped 8; count of bases not matched to a gene: 14. CDR1 and CDR2 from the germline V gene are SGHTA and FQGTGA. CDR3 DNA sequence: TGTGCCAGCAGCTTAGGGGCGGGAGGCCCCGGTGTTGACATTCAGTACTTC. It yields the protein CASSLGAGGPGVDIQYF.

V and J are TRBV9 and TRBJ1-2; the D gene is possibly TRBD1 (6 bases). Germline CDR1 reads SGDLS; CDR2 reads YYNGEE. V lost 0 bases to trimming and J lost 4 bases, with 10 bases between them. The CDR3 extends over 14 amino acids. The CDR3 spells CASSVDRVSYGYTF. DNA of the CDR3: TGTGCCAGCAGCGTAGACAGGGTCTCCTATGGCTACACCTTC.

This chain links TRBV3-1 (or the pseudogene TRBV3-2) with TRBJ2-3, with 11 bases matching TRBD2. After removal of 4 bases from V and 5 bases from J, the junction contained 11 bases not matched to a gene. The germline CDR1 and CDR2 sequences are LGHDT and YNNKEL (reference sequence). The CDR3 is 17 amino acids. The CDR3 is CASSLRLAGTSRDTQYF. The CDR3 coding sequence is TGTGCCAGCAGCCTCAGACTAGCGGGAACGTCCAGAGATACGCAGTATTTT.

The V and J genes are TRBV7-8 and TRBJ1-5; 9 bases are shared with TRBD1. In germline, CDR1 is SGHVS, CDR2 FQNEAQ. Trimming removed 5 bases from V and 7 bases from J; junction bases left unmatched: 9. This CDR3 is built from 15 residues. In DNA form, the CDR3 reads TGTGCCAGCAGCCGAGCACAGGGGGCTAGGCAGCCCCAGCATTTT. Protein sequence: CASSRAQGARQPQHF.

The chain employs TRBV19 and TRBJ2-7, with 8 nucleotides matching TRBD2. V lost 3 bases to trimming and J lost 9 bases; unmatched junction nucleotides: 7. Germline assignment: CDR1 LNHDA and CDR2 SQIVND (reference sequence). The CDR3 extends over 13 amino acids. The CDR3 spells CASSIVTGGVQYF. In nucleotides, the CDR3 is TGTGCCAGTAGTATTGTTACGGGAGGGGTGCAGTACTTC.

The chain joins TRBV5-1 to TRBJ2-2, with D maybe TRBD1 (5 bases). CDR3 length equals 14 residues. Trimming shortened V by 4 bases and J by 4 bases, and 11 bases separated the two germline ends. The germline V gene encodes CDR1 SGHRS and CDR2 YFSETQ. CDR3 in DNA: TGCGCCAGCAGCATCGGACACATCACCGGGGAGCTGTTTTTT. Translation: CASSIGHITGELFF.

This clone appeared once. The chain is built from TRBV5-6 and TRBJ2-4; 10 nucleotides line up with TRBD2. In germline, CDR1 is SGHDT, CDR2 YYEEEE. Unmatched junction bases numbered 3, after V lost 4 bases and J lost 5 bases. The CDR3 extends over 14 amino acids. The CDR3 DNA reads TGTGCCAGCAGCCCCGGACTAGCGGAAAACATTCAGTACTTC. This sequence encodes CASSPGLAENIQYF.

This chain links TRBV25-1 with TRBJ1-1; D is unresolved. The CDR3 sequence is 15 residues long. V lost 2 bases and J 0 bases, leaving 10 bases between the germline ends. CDR1 is MGHDK, CDR2 SYGVNS, per germline. CDR3 in DNA: TGTGCCAGCAGTGAAGCGCGGTACCTGAACACTGAAGCTTTCTTT. Protein sequence: CASSEARYLNTEAFF.

The J gene is TRBJ1-5, the V gene TRBV3-1 (or the pseudogene TRBV3-2); 8 nucleotides line up with TRBD1. The CDR3 is made up of 17 amino acids. CDR1 and CDR2 (germline): LGHDT, YNNKEL (reference sequence). V shed 5 bases, J shed 2 bases, and the junction held 11 bases outside the gene matches. The CDR3, as DNA: TGTGCCAGCAGCAACGACCGCAGGGGGCGAGGCAATCAGCCCCAGCATTTT. It encodes CASSNDRRGRGNQPQHF.

The chain carries TRBV10-3 and TRBJ2-1; tentative D call: TRBD2 (6 bases). CDR3 length: 12 amino acids. V dropped 9 bases and J dropped 7 bases, with 13 bases sitting between them. Looked up from germline, CDR1 is ENHRY and CDR2 is SYGVKD. CDR3 nucleotides: TGTGCCATGGGGACTTACCAAAATGAGCAGTTCTTC. Its protein is CAMGTYQNEQFF.

The rearrangement joins TRBV9 to TRBJ2-7; 9 positions match TRBD1. After removal of 0 bases from V and 1 base from J, the junction contained 5 bases not matched to a gene. Germline CDR1 SGDLS, CDR2 YYNGEE. The CDR3 is 16 amino acids. The CDR3 bases are TGTGCCAGCAGCGTAGGCGGGACAGGGTCGTCCTACGAGCAGTACTTC. The encoded protein is CASSVGGTGSSYEQYF.

This chain connects TRBV27 to TRBJ1-2; 9 bases agree with TRBD1. Per the germline V gene, CDR1 is MNHEY and CDR2 is SMNVEV (reference sequence). This CDR3 comprises 15 residues. V shed 6 bases and J 5 bases; nucleotides not matched to a gene: 10. CDR3 sequence (DNA): TGTGCCAGCAGGGGGACCGGGACAGGGAGATATGGCTACACCTTC. As protein: CASRGTGTGRYGYTF.

The chain recombines TRBV6-4 with TRBJ2-3, with TRBD1 identical over 9 bases. The CDR3 contains 14 residues. Trimming removed 8 bases from V and 3 bases from J; junction bases left unmatched: 6. Per the germline V gene, CDR1 is MRHNA and CDR2 is SNTAGT. The CDR3 DNA follows: TGTGCCAGCTCAAGGACAGGGGTGACAGATACGCAGTATTTT. It yields the protein CASSRTGVTDTQYF.

This chain joins TRBV30 and TRBJ1-2; the D is unclear. Trimming removed 0 bases from V and 4 bases from J, with 21 bases in between. The CDR3 loop spans 17 amino acids. Germline-derived CDR1 and CDR2 are GTSNPN and SVGIG (reference sequence). This CDR3 is CAWSVKYRRGPSYGYTF. The CDR3 DNA is TGTGCCTGGAGTGTAAAGTACCGGAGAGGCCCCAGCTATGGCTACACCTTC.

V is TRBV4-2 and J is TRBJ1-2, with D possibly matching TRBD1 (6 bases). This CDR3 has 14 residues. The V gene lost 0 bases and the J gene lost 2 bases, with 7 bases spanning the gap. CDR1 LGHNA and CDR2 YNFKEQ come from the germline V gene. Written as DNA, the CDR3 is TGTGCCAGCAGCCAAGAGCAGGGGAACTATGGCTACACCTTC. Translating gives CASSQEQGNYGYTF.

The rearrangement links TRBV27 to TRBJ2-7, with 8 bases matching TRBD2. The CDR3 runs to 18 residues. Germline assignment: CDR1 MNHEY and CDR2 SMNVEV (reference sequence). J was trimmed by 5 bases and V by 8 bases; bases with no gene match: 23. The CDR3 DNA reads TGTGCCAGCGCGAGGGCAGGTTCCGGAGCGGGAGCTAGGAACGAGCAGTACTTC. It yields the protein CASARAGSGAGARNEQYF.

The chain couples TRBV5-8 to TRBJ2-2; D call uncertain. V was clipped by 1 base and J by 6 bases, with 13 bases between them. This CDR3 region has 15 residues. Germline V gene data show CDR1 as SGHTS and CDR2 as YDEGEE. The DNA for the CDR3 is TGTGCCAGCAGCTTGTTAGATTCGATCGCCGGGGAGCTGTTTTTT. Encoded protein: CASSLLDSIAGELFF.

The DNA for the CDR3 is TGTGCCAGCAGTTTGTTACAGGGGGAATATGGCTACACCTTC. This gives the protein CASSLLQGEYGYTF. The chain couples TRBV28 to TRBJ1-2; 8 nucleotides match TRBD1. Germline assignment: CDR1 MDHEN and CDR2 SYDVKM. The trim removed 3 bases at V and 5 bases at J, leaving 5 bases unmatched. This CDR3 is built from 14 residues.

The chain employs TRBV21-1 and TRBJ2-1; the DNA was not used to check the table's D call, TRBD2. TRBV21-1 is annotated as a pseudogene. The CDR3 is made up of 14 amino acids. CDR3 coding DNA: TGTGCCAGCCCCTTAGCGGGCCTAAACAATGAGCAGTTCTTC. Residues: CASPLAGLNNEQFF.

The chain couples TRBV5-4 to TRBJ2-1, with a weak D call TRBD2 (5 bases). Germline loops: CDR1 SGHNT, CDR2 YYREEE (reference sequence). The ends were cut back, 0 bases at V and 10 bases at J, with 17 bases in the middle. The length of the CDR3 is 15 residues. CDR3 residues: CASSLGARELQEQFF. DNA for the CDR3: TGTGCCAGCAGCTTGGGGGCTCGGGAACTACAGGAGCAGTTCTTC.

The rearrangement links TRBV15 to TRBJ2-3; the match to TRBD1 covers 8 bases. This CDR3 comprises 15 residues. The V gene end was trimmed by 0 bases and the J gene end by 4 bases; junction bases not matched to a gene: 3. From germline, CDR1 is LNHNV and CDR2 YYDKDF (reference sequence). The CDR3 here is CATSRDPGGADTQYF. The DNA for the CDR3 is TGTGCCACCAGCAGAGATCCAGGGGGCGCAGATACGCAGTATTTT.

J is TRBJ1-1 and V is TRBV3-1 (or the pseudogene TRBV3-2); D is undetermined. V lost 0 bases and J lost 2, with 10 bases in between. Germline V gene lookup returns CDR1 LGHDT and CDR2 YNNKEL (reference sequence). The CDR3 covers 15 residues. The CDR3 sequence is CASSQDVERNTEAFF. The CDR3 coding sequence is TGTGCCAGCAGCCAAGATGTTGAGAGAAACACTGAAGCTTTCTTT.

The rearrangement links TRBV7-3 to TRBJ1-1, with D possibly TRBD1 on 6 matching bases. CDR3 length: 13 amino acids. V lost 4 bases, J lost 11 bases, and 17 bases lay in between. In germline, CDR1 is SGHTA, CDR2 FQGTGA. In DNA form, the CDR3 reads TGTGCCAGCAGCTCCTCAGGGGCCCAAGAGGCTTTCTTT. Translating gives CASSSSGAQEAFF.

The chain couples TRBV7-3 to TRBJ2-3; 9 bases match TRBD2. Germline V gene sequence: CDR1 SGHTA, CDR2 FQGTGA. Trimming cost V 2 bases and J 1 base; bases outside gene matches: 4. The CDR3 consists of 16 residues. Here the CDR3 DNA reads TGTGCCAGCAGCTTAGGAGCGGGGGGTCGCACAGATACGCAGTATTTT. It codes for CASSLGAGGRTDTQYF.

The CDR3 here is CATSRTGSSYEQYF. The CDR3 DNA follows: TGTGCCACCAGCAGAACAGGGAGCTCCTACGAGCAGTACTTC. This sequence joins TRBV15 and TRBJ2-7; possible D gene TRBD1, 6 bases. CDR1 is LNHNV, CDR2 YYDKDF, per germline (reference sequence). V was trimmed by 2 bases and J by 0 bases, leaving 8 bases between them. CDR3 length: 14 residues.